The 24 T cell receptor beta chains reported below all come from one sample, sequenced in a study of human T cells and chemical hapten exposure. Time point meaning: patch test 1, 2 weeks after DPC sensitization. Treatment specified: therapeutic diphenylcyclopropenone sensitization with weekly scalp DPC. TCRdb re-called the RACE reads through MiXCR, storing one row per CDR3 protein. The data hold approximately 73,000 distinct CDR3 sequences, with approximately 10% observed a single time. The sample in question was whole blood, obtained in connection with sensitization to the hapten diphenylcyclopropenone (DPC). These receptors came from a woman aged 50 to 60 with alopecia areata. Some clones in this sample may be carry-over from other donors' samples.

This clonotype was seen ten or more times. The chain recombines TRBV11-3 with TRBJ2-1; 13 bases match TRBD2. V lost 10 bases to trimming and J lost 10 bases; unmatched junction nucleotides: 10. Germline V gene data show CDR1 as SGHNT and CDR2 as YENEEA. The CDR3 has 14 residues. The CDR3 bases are TGTGCCATCCAAGCGGGACTAGCGGGACAAGAGCAGTTCTTC. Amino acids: CAIQAGLAGQEQFF.

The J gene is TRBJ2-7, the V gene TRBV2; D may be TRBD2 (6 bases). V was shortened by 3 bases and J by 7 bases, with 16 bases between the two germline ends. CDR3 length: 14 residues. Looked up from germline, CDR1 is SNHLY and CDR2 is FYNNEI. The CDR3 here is CASSDSGAGREQYF. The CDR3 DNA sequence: TGTGCCAGCAGTGATAGCGGCGCTGGAAGGGAGCAGTACTTC.

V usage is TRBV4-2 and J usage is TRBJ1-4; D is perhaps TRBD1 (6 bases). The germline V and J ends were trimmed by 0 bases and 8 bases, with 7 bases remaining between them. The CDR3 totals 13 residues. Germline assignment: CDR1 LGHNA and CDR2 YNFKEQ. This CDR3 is CASSQDQGEKLFF. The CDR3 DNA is TGTGCCAGCAGCCAAGACCAGGGGGAAAAACTGTTTTTT.

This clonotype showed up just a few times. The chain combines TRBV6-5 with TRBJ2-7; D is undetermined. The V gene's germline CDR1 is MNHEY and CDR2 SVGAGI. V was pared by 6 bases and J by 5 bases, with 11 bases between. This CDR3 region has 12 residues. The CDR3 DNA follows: TGTGCCAGCAGAGACCTTCGGGACGAGCAGTACTTC. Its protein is CASRDLRDEQYF.

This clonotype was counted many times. CDR3 nucleotide sequence: TGCGCCAGCAGCTTGGTCTCCCTAGAACACACCGGGGAGCTGTTTTTT. Translation: CASSLVSLEHTGELFF. The rearrangement uses TRBV5-1 and TRBJ2-2; D is undetermined. V was shortened by 0 bases and J by 3 bases, with 12 bases between the two germline ends. The CDR3 covers 16 residues. Germline values: CDR1 SGHRS, CDR2 YFSETQ.

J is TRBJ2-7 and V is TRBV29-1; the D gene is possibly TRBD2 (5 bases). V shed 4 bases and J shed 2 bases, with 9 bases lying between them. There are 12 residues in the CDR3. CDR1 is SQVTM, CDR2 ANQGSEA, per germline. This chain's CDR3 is CSVVEGAYEQYF. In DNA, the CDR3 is TGCAGCGTTGTTGAGGGAGCCTACGAGCAGTACTTC.

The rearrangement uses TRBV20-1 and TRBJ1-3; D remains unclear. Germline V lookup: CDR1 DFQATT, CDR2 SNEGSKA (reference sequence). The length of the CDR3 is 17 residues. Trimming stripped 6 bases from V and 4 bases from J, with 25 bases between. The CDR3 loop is CSAPTGGPLRSGNTIYF. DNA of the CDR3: TGCAGTGCCCCAACGGGAGGGCCCCTTAGGTCGGGAAACACCATATATTTT.

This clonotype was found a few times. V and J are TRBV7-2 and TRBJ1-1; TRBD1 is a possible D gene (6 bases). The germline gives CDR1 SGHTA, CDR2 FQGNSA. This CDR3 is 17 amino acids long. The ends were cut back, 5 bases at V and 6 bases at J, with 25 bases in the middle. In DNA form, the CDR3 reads TGTGCCAGCAGCCCCGGGACATCCCTGCGTGGGGTCCCTGAAGCTTTCTTT. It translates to CASSPGTSLRGVPEAFF. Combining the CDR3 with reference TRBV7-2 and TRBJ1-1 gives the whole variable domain GAGVSQSPSNKVTEKGKDVELRCDPISGHTALYWYRQSLGQGLEFLIYFQGNSAPDKSGLPSDRFSAERTGGSVSTLTIQRTQQEDSAVYLCASSPGTSLRGVPEAFFGQGTRLTVV.

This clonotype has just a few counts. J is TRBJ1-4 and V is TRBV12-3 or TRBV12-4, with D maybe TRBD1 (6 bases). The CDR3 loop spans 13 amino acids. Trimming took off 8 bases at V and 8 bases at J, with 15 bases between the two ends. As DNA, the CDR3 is TGTGCCAGCCGACAGGTCCCGAAGGAAAAACTGTTTTTT. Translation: CASRQVPKEKLFF.

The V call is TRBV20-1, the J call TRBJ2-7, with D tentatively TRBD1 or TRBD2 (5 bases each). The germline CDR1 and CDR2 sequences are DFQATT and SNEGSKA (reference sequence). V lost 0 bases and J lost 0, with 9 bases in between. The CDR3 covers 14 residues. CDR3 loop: CSARDKGSSYEQYF. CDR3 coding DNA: TGCAGTGCTAGAGATAAGGGGAGCTCCTACGAGCAGTACTTC.

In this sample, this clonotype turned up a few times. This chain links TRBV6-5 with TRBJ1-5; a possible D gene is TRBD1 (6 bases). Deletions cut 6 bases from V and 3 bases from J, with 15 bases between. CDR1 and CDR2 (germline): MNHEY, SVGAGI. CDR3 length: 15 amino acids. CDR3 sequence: CASSPGSGANQPQHF. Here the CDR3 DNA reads TGTGCCAGCAGCCCCGGGTCAGGGGCCAATCAGCCCCAGCATTTT.

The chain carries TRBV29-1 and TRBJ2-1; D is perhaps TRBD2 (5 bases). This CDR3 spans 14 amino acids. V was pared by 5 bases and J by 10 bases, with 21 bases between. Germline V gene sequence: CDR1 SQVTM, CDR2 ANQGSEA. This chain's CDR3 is CSVRNFSVSGEQFF. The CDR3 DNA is TGCAGCGTTAGGAACTTTTCTGTCTCGGGGGAGCAGTTCTTC.

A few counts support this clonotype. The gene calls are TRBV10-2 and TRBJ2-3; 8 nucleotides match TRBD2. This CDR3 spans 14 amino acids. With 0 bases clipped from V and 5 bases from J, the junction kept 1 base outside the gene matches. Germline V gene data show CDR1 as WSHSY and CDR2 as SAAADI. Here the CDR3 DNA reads TGCGCCAGCAGTGAGTCGGCGGGAGGAGATACGCAGTATTTT. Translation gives CASSESAGGDTQYF.

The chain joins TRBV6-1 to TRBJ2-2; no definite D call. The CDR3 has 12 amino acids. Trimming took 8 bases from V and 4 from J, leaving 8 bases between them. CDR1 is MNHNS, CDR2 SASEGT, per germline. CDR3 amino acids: CASEQITGELFF. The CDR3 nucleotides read TGTGCCAGCGAACAAATCACCGGGGAGCTGTTTTTT.

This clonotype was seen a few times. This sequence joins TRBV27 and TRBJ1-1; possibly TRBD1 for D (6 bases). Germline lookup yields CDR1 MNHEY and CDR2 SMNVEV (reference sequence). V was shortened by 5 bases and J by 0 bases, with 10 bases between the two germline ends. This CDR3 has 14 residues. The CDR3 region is CASSVRQVNTEAFF. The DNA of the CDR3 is TGTGCCAGCAGTGTTAGACAGGTGAACACTGAAGCTTTCTTT.

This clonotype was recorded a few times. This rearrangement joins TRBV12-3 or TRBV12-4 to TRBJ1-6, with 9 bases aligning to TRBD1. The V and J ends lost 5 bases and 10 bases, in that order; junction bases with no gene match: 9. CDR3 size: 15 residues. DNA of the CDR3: TGTGCCAGCAGTCGCCAGGGACAGGGCAAATCACCCCTCCACTTT. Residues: CASSRQGQGKSPLHF.

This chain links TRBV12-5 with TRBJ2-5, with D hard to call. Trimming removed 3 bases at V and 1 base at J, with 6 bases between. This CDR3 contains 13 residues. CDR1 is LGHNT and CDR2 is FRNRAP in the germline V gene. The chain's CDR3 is CASGFTLQETQYF. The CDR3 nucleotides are TGTGCTAGTGGTTTTACCCTCCAAGAGACCCAGTACTTC.

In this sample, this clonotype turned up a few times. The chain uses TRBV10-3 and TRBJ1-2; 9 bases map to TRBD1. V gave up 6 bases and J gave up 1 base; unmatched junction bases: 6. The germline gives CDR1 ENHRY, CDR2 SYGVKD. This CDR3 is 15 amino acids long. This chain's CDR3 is CAIRQQGAGNYGYTF. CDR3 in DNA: TGTGCCATCAGACAACAGGGGGCCGGTAACTATGGCTACACCTTC.

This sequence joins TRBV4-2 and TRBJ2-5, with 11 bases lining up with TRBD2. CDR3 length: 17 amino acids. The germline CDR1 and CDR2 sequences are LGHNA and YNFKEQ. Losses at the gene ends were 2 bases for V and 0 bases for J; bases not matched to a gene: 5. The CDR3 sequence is CASSQLGLADNQETQYF. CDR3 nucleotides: TGTGCCAGCAGCCAATTGGGACTAGCGGATAACCAAGAGACCCAGTACTTC.

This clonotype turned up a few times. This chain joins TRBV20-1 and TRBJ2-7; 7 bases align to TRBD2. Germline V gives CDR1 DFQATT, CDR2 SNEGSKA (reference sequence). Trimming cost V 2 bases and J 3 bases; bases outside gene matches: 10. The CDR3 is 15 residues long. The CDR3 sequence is CSARTFLAGVYEQYF. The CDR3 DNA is TGCAGTGCTAGAACCTTCTTAGCGGGTGTCTACGAGCAGTACTTC.

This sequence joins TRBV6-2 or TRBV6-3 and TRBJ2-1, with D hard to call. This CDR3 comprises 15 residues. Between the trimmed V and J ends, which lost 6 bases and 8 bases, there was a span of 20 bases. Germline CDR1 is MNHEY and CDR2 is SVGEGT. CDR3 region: CASSPPAPSSDEQFF. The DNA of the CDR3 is TGTGCCAGCAGCCCGCCGGCCCCCAGCTCCGATGAGCAGTTCTTC.

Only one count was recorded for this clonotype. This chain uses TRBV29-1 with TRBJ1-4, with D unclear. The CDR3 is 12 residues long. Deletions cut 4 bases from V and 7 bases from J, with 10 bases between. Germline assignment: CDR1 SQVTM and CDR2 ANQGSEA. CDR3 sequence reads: CSVVLAGEKLFF. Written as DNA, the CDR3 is TGCAGCGTTGTTCTCGCGGGTGAAAAACTGTTTTTT.

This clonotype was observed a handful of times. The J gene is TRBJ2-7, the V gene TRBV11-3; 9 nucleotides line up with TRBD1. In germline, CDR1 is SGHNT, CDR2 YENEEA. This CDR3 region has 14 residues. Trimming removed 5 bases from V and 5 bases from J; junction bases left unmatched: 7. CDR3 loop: CASSPGTGRNEQYF. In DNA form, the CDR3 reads TGTGCCAGCAGCCCCGGGACAGGGAGGAACGAGCAGTACTTC.

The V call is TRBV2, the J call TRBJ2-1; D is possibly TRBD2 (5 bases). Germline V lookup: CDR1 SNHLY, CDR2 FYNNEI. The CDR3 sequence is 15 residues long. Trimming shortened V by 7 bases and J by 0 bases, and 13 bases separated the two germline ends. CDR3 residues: CASIEGDPSYNEQFF. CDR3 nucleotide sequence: TGTGCCAGCATTGAGGGAGACCCCTCCTACAATGAGCAGTTCTTC. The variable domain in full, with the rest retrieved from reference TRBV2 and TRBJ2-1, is EPEVTQTPSHQVTQMGQEVILRCVPISNHLYFYWYRQILGQKVEFLVSFYNNEISEKSEIFDDQFSVERPDGSNFTLKIRSTKLEDSAMYFCASIEGDPSYNEQFFGPGTRLTVL.